This T cell receptor (beta chain) was profiled in a study of cytomegalovirus exposure and HLA in healthy donors. Comment on this clone: Its antigen remains unknown.

60 Vbeta and 13 Jbeta primers were used in PCR. Assay: immunoSEQ multiplex PCR; the TCRdb copy retains only in-frame clones and omits some. The sample records some 150,000 clones, about four fifths being singletons. General observations from the study: It was confirmed in vitro that a few of the CMV-associated chains were specific for CMV antigens.

Trimming at V came to 7 bases and at J to 3 bases, leaving 9 bases not matched to a gene. Per the germline V gene, CDR1 is SQVTM and CDR2 is ANQGSEA. CDR3 length equals 15 residues. The sequencing input was PBMCs. The chain joins TRBV29-1 to TRBJ2-2; 9 bases fit TRBD1. This sequence was found in a male donor in good health and CMV-seronegative. The CDR3 reads CSASRDREDTGELFF. The DNA for the CDR3 is TGCAGCGCTTCCCGGGACAGGGAGGACACCGGGGAGCTGTTTTTT.